This T cell receptor (beta chain) was sequenced in a study of blood T cell repertoires in COVID-19. Clones were read by immunoSEQ multiplex PCR, and TCRdb kept only the in-frame ones, dropping some. The sample yields under 300,000 clones, around 88% seen once. The CDR3 consists of 15 residues. The chain combines TRBV21-1 with TRBJ2-3; the table's TRBD2 call for D was not verified on the DNA. TRBV21-1 is assigned pseudogene status. This clonotype was sampled from a man aged 80 or over with acute or convalescent COVID-19. The specimen was peripheral blood. CDR3 nucleotides: TGTGCCAGCAGCAAAGGTGAGGGTTGGACAGATACGCAGTATTTT. Amino acids: CASSKGEGWTDTQYF.